This passage covers 32 T cell receptor beta chains from one sample sequenced in a study of blood T cells in healthy people across ages. A second PCR, run for about 7 to 12 cycles, used a sample-barcoded 5' primer plus a J-beta primer mix. MiXCR, run by TCRdb on the 5' RACE reads, gives a single entry per CDR3 protein. Among about 1,500,000 distinct CDR3 sequences, approximately 38% were seen once, and the ten largest hold 7% to 9.5%. Sequenced sample: blood. These TCRs come from a woman aged 18-29 years in good health.

This chain connects TRBV29-1 to TRBJ2-7; a possible D gene is TRBD2 (7 bases). V lost 2 bases and J lost 4, with 21 bases in between. The CDR3 sequence is 16 residues long. Germline CDR1 SQVTM, CDR2 ANQGSEA. DNA for the CDR3: TGCAGCGTTGAATTATGGATCGGGGGGCCTAGGTACGAGCAGTACTTC. Protein: CSVELWIGGPRYEQYF.

This clonotype turned up a few times. This sequence joins TRBV10-3 and TRBJ1-2; a possible D gene is TRBD1 (6 bases). Trimming removed 11 bases from V and 8 bases from J, with 21 bases in between. CDR3 length: 13 amino acids. Per germline, CDR1 ENHRY and CDR2 SYGVKD. DNA for the CDR3: TGTGCCTCCCGAGGGGGTCCCCTTATGGGCTACACCTTC. Translated: CASRGGPLMGYTF.

There are a few counts of this clonotype. The gene calls are TRBV4-2 and TRBJ2-4, with no clear D. This CDR3 has 15 residues. Trimming pared 1 base from V and 6 bases from J, leaving 13 bases between. The V gene's germline CDR1 is LGHNA and CDR2 YNFKEQ. The DNA for the CDR3 is TGTGCCAGCAGCCAAGGGACCCCGCCGGTAAACATTCAGTACTTC. Its translation is CASSQGTPPVNIQYF.

The V and J genes are TRBV20-1 and TRBJ2-1, with D possibly being TRBD2 (6 bases). The ends were cut back, 0 bases at V and 6 bases at J, with 12 bases in the middle. This CDR3 has 14 residues. The germline CDR1 and CDR2 sequences are DFQATT and SNEGSKA (reference sequence). CDR3 DNA sequence: TGCAGTGCTAGAGATCCAGGAGGGCCCAATGAGCAGTTCTTC. Amino acid sequence: CSARDPGGPNEQFF.

The rearrangement uses TRBV7-8 and TRBJ1-2, with TRBD1 identical over 8 bases. Germline V lookup: CDR1 SGHVS, CDR2 FQNEAQ. Germline trimming cut 5 bases from V and 5 bases from J; bases unmatched to any gene: 10. There are 15 residues in the CDR3. CDR3 bases: TGTGCCAGCAGCCCAACGACAGGGGATGGTTATGGCTACACCTTC. Its translation is CASSPTTGDGYGYTF.

The rearrangement uses TRBV20-1 and TRBJ1-4; D not resolved. Germline V gene sequence: CDR1 DFQATT, CDR2 SNEGSKA (reference sequence). Trimming took 7 bases from V and 4 from J, leaving 13 bases between them. This CDR3 spans 13 amino acids. CDR3 sequence: CSVRYSSNEKLFF. The CDR3 DNA reads as TGCAGTGTACGTTACTCTAGTAATGAAAAACTGTTTTTT.

This clonotype was detected only a few times. The chain employs TRBV4-2 and TRBJ2-3, with D hard to call. Between the trimmed V and J ends, which lost 5 bases and 2 bases, there was a span of 14 bases. This CDR3 has 15 residues. The V gene's germline CDR1 is LGHNA and CDR2 YNFKEQ. The CDR3 loop is CASSTRSMDTDTQYF. DNA for the CDR3: TGTGCCAGCAGCACTCGCTCGATGGACACAGATACGCAGTATTTT.

The chain couples TRBV20-1 to TRBJ2-7; TRBD2 matches at 9 bases. CDR1 is DFQATT, CDR2 SNEGSKA, per germline (reference sequence). J was trimmed by 7 bases and V by 0 bases; bases with no gene match: 16. The CDR3 is 17 residues long. The CDR3 spells CSARDYGISGSFDEQYF. For the CDR3, the DNA is TGCAGTGCTAGAGATTATGGGATTAGCGGGAGTTTCGATGAGCAGTACTTC.

This sequence joins TRBV29-1 and TRBJ2-3; D assignment may be TRBD1 or TRBD2 (5 bases each). The CDR3 consists of 14 residues. The germline gives CDR1 SQVTM, CDR2 ANQGSEA. V lost 4 bases, J lost 0 bases, and 11 bases lay in between. The CDR3 nucleotides are TGCAGCGTTGGAGGGGATCCTAGCACAGATACGCAGTATTTT. Protein sequence: CSVGGDPSTDTQYF.

This clonotype was seen a few times. The chain combines TRBV12-3 or TRBV12-4 with TRBJ2-1, with TRBD2 matching 13 bases. V was pared by 6 bases and J by 7 bases, with 15 bases of the junction left unmatched. CDR3 size: 18 residues. This chain's CDR3 is CASSTRVGTSGTWNEQFF. The CDR3 DNA reads as TGTGCCAGCAGCACACGGGTGGGGACTAGCGGGACGTGGAATGAGCAGTTCTTC.

This clonotype was recorded a few times. The chain combines TRBV28 with TRBJ2-5; 7 bases match TRBD2. The CDR3 has 13 residues. CDR1 is MDHEN and CDR2 is SYDVKM in the germline V gene. V lost 7 bases to trimming and J lost 2 bases; unmatched junction nucleotides: 4. For the CDR3, the DNA is TGTGCCAGCAACCCCGGGGGGCAAGAGACCCAGTACTTC. Translating gives CASNPGGQETQYF.

The gene calls are TRBV27 and TRBJ1-2; D call uncertain. The V gene's germline CDR1 is MNHEY and CDR2 SMNVEV (reference sequence). Between the trimmed V and J ends, which lost 5 bases and 1 base, there was a span of 11 bases. The CDR3 extends over 14 amino acids. CDR3 sequence: CASSPRDFNYGYTF. DNA of the CDR3: TGTGCCAGCAGTCCCCGAGATTTTAACTATGGCTACACCTTC.

This clonotype was counted only a few times. The chain carries TRBV7-9 and TRBJ1-1; D remains unclear. CDR1 and CDR2 from the germline V gene are SEHNR and FQNEAQ (reference sequence). This CDR3 contains 15 residues. V was pared by 1 base and J by 2 bases, with 11 bases between. The CDR3 region has the DNA TGTGCCAGCAGCTTAGTAGCAGGAGTAAACACTGAAGCTTTCTTT. Translation gives CASSLVAGVNTEAFF.

In this sample, this clonotype turned up once. The rearrangement joins TRBV25-1 to TRBJ1-2; D gene ambiguous. V was shortened by 1 base and J by 8 bases, with 14 bases between the two germline ends. The CDR3 spans 14 residues. Germline CDR1 reads MGHDK; CDR2 reads SYGVNS. CDR3 DNA: TGTGCCAGCAGTGAATTCGTCGACCTCGGGGGCTACACCTTC. This sequence encodes CASSEFVDLGGYTF.

This clonotype was counted many times. The chain employs TRBV5-1 and TRBJ2-7, with D possibly TRBD1 on 5 matching bases. The V and J ends lost 1 base and 3 bases respectively, with 8 bases between them. CDR3 length: 13 residues. Germline V gene sequence: CDR1 SGHRS, CDR2 YFSETQ. The CDR3 sequence: CASSLLGDYEQYF. CDR3 DNA sequence: TGCGCCAGCAGCTTGCTAGGGGACTACGAGCAGTACTTC.

V and J are TRBV12-3 or TRBV12-4 and TRBJ2-1; 7 nucleotides match TRBD2. The CDR3 loop spans 16 amino acids. V dropped 3 bases and J dropped 6; count of bases not matched to a gene: 11. CDR3 DNA: TGTGCCAGCAGTTTCTCACAAGGACTAGATTTCAATGAGCAGTTCTTC. Its protein is CASSFSQGLDFNEQFF.

This clonotype was found a few times. CDR3 loop: CASSDGTNGRYEQYF. The CDR3, as DNA: TGTGCCAGCAGTGATGGGACCAACGGACGGTACGAGCAGTACTTC. V gene TRBV2 combines with J gene TRBJ2-7, with D perhaps being TRBD1 or TRBD2 (5 bases each). The CDR3 has 15 residues. Per the germline V gene, CDR1 is SNHLY and CDR2 is FYNNEI. Between the trimmed V and J ends, which lost 3 bases and 4 bases, there was a span of 16 bases.

This clonotype was observed a handful of times. The rearrangement uses TRBV2 and TRBJ2-4, with D perhaps TRBD1 or TRBD2 (6 bases each). V lost 2 bases and J lost 2, with 13 bases in between. The CDR3 is 16 amino acids. The germline V gene encodes CDR1 SNHLY and CDR2 FYNNEI. The CDR3 loop reads CASSEWGAVSKNIQYF. The CDR3 region has the DNA TGTGCCAGCAGTGAATGGGGGGCCGTCTCCAAAAACATTCAGTACTTC. Based on the CDR3 plus reference TRBV2 and TRBJ2-4, the full variable domain is EPEVTQTPSHQVTQMGQEVILRCVPISNHLYFYWYRQILGQKVEFLVSFYNNEISEKSEIFDDQFSVERPDGSNFTLKIRSTKLEDSAMYFCASSEWGAVSKNIQYFGAGTRLSVL.

In this sample, this clonotype turned up a few times. This chain connects TRBV10-3 to TRBJ1-5; maybe TRBD1 (5 bases). V lost 2 bases and J lost 2, with 10 bases in between. Germline-derived CDR1 and CDR2 are ENHRY and SYGVKD. This CDR3 has 15 residues. In DNA, the CDR3 is TGTGCCATCAGTGAGCCCCAGGGCGGCAATCAGCCCCAGCATTTT. Translated, it gives CAISEPQGGNQPQHF.

This chain connects TRBV7-2 to TRBJ2-3; TRBD2 agrees at 14 bases. Germline V gene sequence: CDR1 SGHTA, CDR2 FQGNSA. This CDR3 has 17 amino acids. V was pared by 4 bases and J by 2 bases, with 5 bases of the junction left unmatched. The CDR3 loop reads CASSSGLAGADTDTQYF. As DNA, the CDR3 is TGTGCCAGCAGCTCGGGACTAGCGGGGGCCGACACAGATACGCAGTATTTT.

This clonotype was counted only a few times. The CDR3 bases are TGCAGTGCTATGCCCGGGACTGCGTCTTCCTATGGCTACACCTTC. Amino acids: CSAMPGTASSYGYTF. This chain links TRBV20-1 with TRBJ1-2; the D gene is possibly TRBD1 (5 bases). CDR3 length: 15 amino acids. Germline V lookup: CDR1 DFQATT, CDR2 SNEGSKA (reference sequence). V was clipped by 4 bases and J by 4 bases, with 19 bases between them.

The chain has TRBV18 and TRBJ2-4; a weak D match, TRBD1 (6 bases). The DNA end favors TRBJ2-7, so the J call may be wrong. Germline CDR1 is KGHSH and CDR2 is LQKENI. The CDR3 is 13 amino acids. The CDR3: CASSSGQHYEQYF. CDR3 coding DNA: TGTGCCAGCTCATCAGGACAGCACTACGAGCAGTACTTC.

This clonotype was recorded a few times. The chain combines TRBV15 with TRBJ2-1; tentative D call: TRBD2 (6 bases). The V and J ends lost 0 bases and 0 bases respectively, with 6 bases between them. The CDR3 is 15 amino acids. Germline V lookup: CDR1 LNHNV, CDR2 YYDKDF (reference sequence). The CDR3 DNA follows: TGTGCCACCAGCAGAGAGCGGGACTCCTACAATGAGCAGTTCTTC. This encodes CATSRERDSYNEQFF.

This clonotype was seen more than once but under ten times. The chain employs TRBV20-1 and TRBJ2-7; TRBD2 matches at 9 bases. Per germline, CDR1 DFQATT and CDR2 SNEGSKA (reference sequence). The CDR3 is 13 amino acids. Unmatched junction bases numbered 8, after V lost 5 bases and J lost 6 bases. The CDR3 coding sequence is TGCAGTGCTCCAAATGGACTAGCGACCGAGCAGTACTTC. Translated, it gives CSAPNGLATEQYF.

This chain uses TRBV6-1 with TRBJ2-5, with a possible D match to TRBD2 (5 bases). CDR3 length equals 17 residues. Between the trimmed V and J ends, which lost 7 bases and 5 bases, there was a span of 26 bases. The germline gives CDR1 MNHNS, CDR2 SASEGT. The CDR3 DNA reads TGTGCCAGCACCCTCTCGGGCACCAGCGGTCCCGGGGAGACCCAGTACTTC. It encodes CASTLSGTSGPGETQYF.

The rearrangement joins TRBV20-1 to TRBJ2-3, with D perhaps TRBD1 or TRBD2 (5 bases each). Trimming pared 3 bases from V and 0 bases from J, leaving 13 bases between. CDR3 length: 15 amino acids. The germline CDR1 and CDR2 sequences are DFQATT and SNEGSKA (reference sequence). CDR3 protein: CSASPGTASTDTQYF. CDR3 coding DNA: TGCAGTGCTAGCCCCGGGACGGCCAGCACAGATACGCAGTATTTT.

With respect to this clonotype: An end of the junction differs from the germline gene, which may be a read error. This chain connects TRBV28 to TRBJ1-6, with D perhaps matching TRBD1 (6 bases). This CDR3 spans 17 amino acids. Germline lookup yields CDR1 MDHEN and CDR2 SYDVKM. CDR3 DNA sequence: TGTGCCCGCAGCAGAGGGGGTACCAGTACCGTCAGTTCACCCCTCCACTTT. This translates into CARSRGGTSTVSSPLHF.

The V call is TRBV7-3, the J call TRBJ2-3; D may be TRBD1 or TRBD2 (5 bases each). V gave up 0 bases and J gave up 2 bases, with 15 bases separating them. CDR1 is SGHTA, CDR2 FQGTGA, per germline. This CDR3 has 17 residues. The CDR3 reads CASSLTARGDHTDTQYF. CDR3 nucleotides: TGTGCCAGCAGCTTAACAGCTCGAGGGGACCACACAGATACGCAGTATTTT.

The chain links TRBV10-3 to TRBJ1-2; D not certain. Germline values: CDR1 ENHRY, CDR2 SYGVKD. The ends were cut back, 3 bases at V and 2 bases at J, with 7 bases in the middle. The CDR3 is made up of 13 amino acids. CDR3 amino acids: CAISDPGNYGYTF. CDR3 in DNA: TGTGCCATCAGTGACCCGGGGAACTATGGCTACACCTTC.

The chain employs TRBV4-1 and TRBJ2-1; D is uncertain. The CDR3 contains 12 residues. Germline lookup yields CDR1 MGHRA and CDR2 YSYEKL. Trimming cost V 4 bases and J 13 bases, with 14 bases left between them. CDR3 loop: CASSPVPPLQFF. CDR3 DNA sequence: TGCGCCAGCAGCCCTGTCCCGCCCCTCCAGTTCTTC.

The J gene is TRBJ2-1, the V gene TRBV28; D is unresolved. The J call may be incorrect, as the DNA end agrees better with TRBJ2-7. Germline CDR1 is MDHEN and CDR2 is SYDVKM. The CDR3 covers 13 residues. The chain's CDR3 is CASRALSYNEQYF. The DNA of the CDR3 is TGTGCCAGCAGGGCGCTCTCCTACAATGAGCAGTACTTC.

The chain has TRBV4-1 and TRBJ2-2; 9 nucleotides align to TRBD1. The junction had 7 bases not matched to a gene; V was cut back by 2 bases and J by 3 bases. This CDR3 is built from 17 residues. Looked up from germline, CDR1 is MGHRA and CDR2 is YSYEKL. The CDR3 DNA is TGCGCCAGCAGCCAAACCACCCGACAGGGGGACACCGGGGAGCTGTTTTTT. Residues: CASSQTTRQGDTGELFF.